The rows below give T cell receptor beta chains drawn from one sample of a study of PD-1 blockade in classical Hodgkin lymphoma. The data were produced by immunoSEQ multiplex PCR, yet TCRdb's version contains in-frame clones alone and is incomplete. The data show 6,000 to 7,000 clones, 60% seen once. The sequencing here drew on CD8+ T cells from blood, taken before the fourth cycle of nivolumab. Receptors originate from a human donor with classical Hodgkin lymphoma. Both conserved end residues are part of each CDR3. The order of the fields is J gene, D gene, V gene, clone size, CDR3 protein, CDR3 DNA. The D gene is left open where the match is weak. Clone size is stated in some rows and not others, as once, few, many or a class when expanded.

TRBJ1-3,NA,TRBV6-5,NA,CASSPTQVSGNTIYF,TGTGCCAGCAGCCCAACCCAAGTCTCTGGAAACACCATATATTTT
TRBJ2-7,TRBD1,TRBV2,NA,CASSVRGLYEQYF,TGTGCCAGCAGTGTCAGGGGGCTCTACGAGCAGTACTTC
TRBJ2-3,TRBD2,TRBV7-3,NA,CASSSGLATDTQYF,TGTGCCAGCAGCTCAGGACTAGCAACAGATACGCAGTATTTT
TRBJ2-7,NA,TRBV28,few,CASSLPGASEQYF,TGTGCCAGCAGTTTGCCGGGAGCCTCCGAGCAGTACTTC
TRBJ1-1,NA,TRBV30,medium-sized,CAWSMGRETEAFF,TGTGCCTGGAGTATGGGCAGGGAGACTGAAGCTTTCTTT
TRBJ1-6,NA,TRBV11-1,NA,CASSPDYNSPLHF,TGTGCCAGCAGCCCCGATTATAATTCACCCCTCCACTTT
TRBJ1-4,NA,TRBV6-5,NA,CASSYSSSEKLFF,TGTGCCAGCAGTTATTCGAGCAGTGAAAAACTGTTTTTT
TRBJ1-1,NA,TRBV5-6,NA,CASSLAPTNTEAFF,TGTGCCAGCAGCTTGGCCCCCACGAACACTGAAGCTTTCTTT
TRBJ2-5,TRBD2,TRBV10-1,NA,CASSESTSGETQYF,TGCGCCAGCAGTGAGTCAACTAGCGGAGAGACCCAGTACTTC
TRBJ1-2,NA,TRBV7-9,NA,CASSLAGLYGYTF,TGTGCCAGCAGCTTAGCAGGCCTCTATGGCTACACCTTC
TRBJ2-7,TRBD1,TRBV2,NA,CASSEGQGVDEQYF,TGTGCCAGCAGTGAAGGGCAGGGGGTCGATGAGCAGTACTTC
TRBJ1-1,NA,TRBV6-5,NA,CASSYGGSTEAFF,TGTGCCAGCAGTTACGGGGGATCCACTGAAGCTTTCTTT
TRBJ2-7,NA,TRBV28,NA,CASSAGATYEQYF,TGTGCCAGCAGTGCGGGGGCAACCTACGAGCAGTACTTC
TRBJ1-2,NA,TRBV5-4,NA,CASSSGPPDGYTF,TGTGCCAGCAGCTCCGGCCCCCCGGATGGCTACACCTTC
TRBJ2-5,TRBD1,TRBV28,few,CASTTSGQGPETQYF,TGTGCCAGCACCACCTCGGGACAGGGGCCGGAGACCCAGTACTTC
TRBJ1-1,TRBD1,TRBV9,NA,CASSPSRTGSNTEAFF,TGTGCCAGCAGCCCAAGCCGGACAGGGTCGAACACTGAAGCTTTCTTT
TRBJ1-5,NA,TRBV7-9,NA,CASSPAGEGSNQPQHF,TGTGCCAGCAGCCCTGCTGGGGAGGGGAGCAATCAGCCCCAGCATTTT
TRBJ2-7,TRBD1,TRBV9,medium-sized,CASSAGTETYEQYF,TGTGCCAGCAGCGCCGGGACAGAGACCTACGAGCAGTACTTC
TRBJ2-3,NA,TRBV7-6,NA,CASSPGRRTQYF,TGTGCCAGCAGCCCCGGCCGGCGTACGCAGTATTTT
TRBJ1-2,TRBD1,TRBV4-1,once,CASSQDVEQGDGGYTF,TGCGCCAGCAGCCAAGATGTGGAACAGGGGGACGGCGGCTACACCTTC
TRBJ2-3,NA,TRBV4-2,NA,CASSQDDYTDTQYF,TGTGCCAGCAGCCAAGACGACTACACAGATACGCAGTATTTT
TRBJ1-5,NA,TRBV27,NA,CASSGTWVSNQPQHF,TGTGCCAGCAGTGGGACATGGGTTAGCAATCAGCCCCAGCATTTT
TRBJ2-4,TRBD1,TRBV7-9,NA,CASSFNRGLAKNIQYF,TGTGCCAGCAGCTTTAACAGGGGCCTAGCCAAAAACATTCAGTACTTC
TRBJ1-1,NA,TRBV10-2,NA,CASSDPRALLNTEAFF,TGCGCCAGCAGTGATCCCCGGGCACTTTTGAACACTGAAGCTTTCTTT
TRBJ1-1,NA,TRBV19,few,CASSIVARGNTEAFF,TGTGCCAGTAGTATCGTAGCACGGGGGAACACTGAAGCTTTCTTT
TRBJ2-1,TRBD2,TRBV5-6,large,CASSLWTSNEQFF,TGTGCCAGCAGCTTATGGACTAGCAATGAGCAGTTCTTC
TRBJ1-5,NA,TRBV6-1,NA,CASTNGQIYNQPQHF,TGTGCCAGCACGAACGGGCAGATCTACAATCAGCCCCAGCATTTT
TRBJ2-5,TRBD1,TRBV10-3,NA,CAISEPGQGVRETQYF,TGTGCCATCAGTGAGCCAGGACAGGGGGTCAGGGAGACCCAGTACTTC
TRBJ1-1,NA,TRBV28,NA,CASSFGTSIFF,TGTGCCAGCAGTTTTGGAACTTCGATTTTCTTT
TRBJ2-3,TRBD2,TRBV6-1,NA,CASSELAGADTQYF,TGTGCCAGCAGTGAACTAGCGGGAGCAGATACGCAGTATTTT
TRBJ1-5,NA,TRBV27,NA,CASSPLGGGNQPQHF,TGTGCCAGCAGTCCCCTCGGTGGGGGCAATCAGCCCCAGCATTTT
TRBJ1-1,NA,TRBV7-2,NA,CASSLILLGNTEAFF,TGTGCCAGCAGCTTAATTCTCCTGGGGAACACTGAAGCTTTCTTT
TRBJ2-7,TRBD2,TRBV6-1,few,CASSEAYASGSYEQYF,TGTGCCAGCAGTGAAGCGTATGCTAGCGGGAGCTACGAGCAGTACTTC
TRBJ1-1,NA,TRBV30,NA,CASSPGHTEAFF,TGTGCCTCCAGCCCGGGGCACACTGAAGCTTTCTTT
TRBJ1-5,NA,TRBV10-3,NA,CAISESGEGNQPQHF,TGTGCCATCAGTGAATCAGGGGAGGGCAATCAGCCCCAGCATTTT
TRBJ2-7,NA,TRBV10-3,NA,CAIGGAGQYEQYF,TGTGCCATCGGAGGAGCCGGTCAATACGAGCAGTACTTC
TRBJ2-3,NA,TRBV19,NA,CASSVRLLDTQYF,TGTGCCAGTAGTGTCCGACTGTTAGATACGCAGTATTTT
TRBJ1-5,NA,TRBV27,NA,CASSISGVQPQHF,TGTGCCAGCAGCATCTCAGGGGTTCAGCCCCAGCATTTT
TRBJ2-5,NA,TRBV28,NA,CASSLGEVRETQYF,TGTGCCAGCAGTTTGGGGGAGGTGCGGGAGACCCAGTACTTC
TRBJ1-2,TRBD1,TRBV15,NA,CATSRARTGAEGYTF,TGTGCCACCAGCAGAGCTAGGACAGGGGCTGAGGGCTACACCTTC
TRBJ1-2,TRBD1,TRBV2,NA,CASSVDRAPNYGYTF,TGTGCCAGCAGTGTGGACAGGGCCCCTAACTATGGCTACACCTTC
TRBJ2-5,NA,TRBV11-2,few,CASSLVAETQYF,TGTGCCAGCAGCTTAGTTGCGGAGACCCAGTACTTC
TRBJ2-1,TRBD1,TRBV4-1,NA,CASSNGQGRYEQFF,TGCGCCAGCAGCAACGGACAGGGGAGGTATGAGCAGTTCTTC
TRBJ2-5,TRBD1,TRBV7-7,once,CASSLVYTGEETQYF,TGTGCCAGCAGCTTAGTCTATACAGGGGAAGAGACCCAGTACTTC
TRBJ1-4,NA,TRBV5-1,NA,CASTRQKKRKTVF,TGCGCCAGCACGAGACAGAAAAAGAGAAAAACTGTTTTT
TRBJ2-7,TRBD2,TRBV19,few,CASSISGTIYEQYF,TGTGCCAGTAGTATCAGCGGGACCATCTACGAGCAGTACTTC
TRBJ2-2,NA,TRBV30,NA,CAWSVQSRTGELFF,TGTGCCTGGAGTGTACAATCTCGAACCGGGGAGCTGTTTTTT
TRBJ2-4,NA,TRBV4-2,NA,CASSQVQGGKNIQYF,TGTGCCAGCAGCCAAGTCCAGGGAGGCAAAAACATTCAGTACTTC
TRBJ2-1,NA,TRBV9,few,CASSVDGATSYNEQFF,TGTGCCAGCAGCGTAGATGGCGCGACTTCGTACAATGAGCAGTTCTTC
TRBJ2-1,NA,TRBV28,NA,CASSFLATDGNNEQFF,TGTGCCAGCAGTTTTCTGGCTACCGATGGGAACAATGAGCAGTTCTTC
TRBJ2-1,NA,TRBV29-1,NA,CSALSFGEQFF,TGCAGCGCCTTGAGCTTCGGTGAGCAGTTCTTC
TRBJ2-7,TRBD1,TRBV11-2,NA,CASSLPTGNEQYF,TGTGCCAGCAGCCTCCCGACAGGGAACGAGCAGTACTTC
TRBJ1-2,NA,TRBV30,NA,CAWRGYTF,TGTGCCTGGAGGGGCTACACCTTC